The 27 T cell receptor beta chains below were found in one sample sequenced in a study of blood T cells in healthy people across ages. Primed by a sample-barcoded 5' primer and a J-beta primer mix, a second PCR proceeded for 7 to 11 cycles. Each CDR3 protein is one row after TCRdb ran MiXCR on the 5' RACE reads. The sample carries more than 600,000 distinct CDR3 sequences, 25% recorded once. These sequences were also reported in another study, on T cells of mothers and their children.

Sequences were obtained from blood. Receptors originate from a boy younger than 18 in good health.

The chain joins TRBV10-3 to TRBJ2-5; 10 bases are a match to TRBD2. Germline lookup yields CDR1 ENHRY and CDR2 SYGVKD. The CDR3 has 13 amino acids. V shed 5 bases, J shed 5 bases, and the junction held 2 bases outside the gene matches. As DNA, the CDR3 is TGTGCCATCAGTCTAGCGGGAGTTGAGACCCAGTACTTC. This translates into CAISLAGVETQYF.

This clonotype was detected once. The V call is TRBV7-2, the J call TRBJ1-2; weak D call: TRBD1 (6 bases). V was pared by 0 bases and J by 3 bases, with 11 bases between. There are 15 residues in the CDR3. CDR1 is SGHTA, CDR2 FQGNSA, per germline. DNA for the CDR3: TGTGCCAGCAGCTTAGCGGGGGGCTCACACTATGGCTACACCTTC. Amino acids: CASSLAGGSHYGYTF.

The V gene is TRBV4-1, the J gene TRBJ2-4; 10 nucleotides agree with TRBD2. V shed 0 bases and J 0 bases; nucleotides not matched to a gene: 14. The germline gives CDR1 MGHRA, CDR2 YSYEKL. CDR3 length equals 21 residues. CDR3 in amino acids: CASSQDRLAGGFNLAKNIQYF. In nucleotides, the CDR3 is TGCGCCAGCAGCCAAGATCGATTAGCGGGAGGTTTCAATCTAGCCAAAAACATTCAGTACTTC.

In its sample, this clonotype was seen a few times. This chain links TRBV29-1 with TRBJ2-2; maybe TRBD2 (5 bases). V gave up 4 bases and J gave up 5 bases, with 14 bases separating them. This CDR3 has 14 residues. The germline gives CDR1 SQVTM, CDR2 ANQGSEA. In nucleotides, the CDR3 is TGCAGCGTTGTAGTGGGTCGGGGTACCGGGGAGCTGTTTTTT. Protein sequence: CSVVVGRGTGELFF.

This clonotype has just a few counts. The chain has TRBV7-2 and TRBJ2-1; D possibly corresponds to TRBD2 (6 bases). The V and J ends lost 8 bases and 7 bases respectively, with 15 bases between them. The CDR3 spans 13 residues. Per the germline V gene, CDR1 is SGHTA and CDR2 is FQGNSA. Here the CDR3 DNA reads TGTGCCAGCTGTACGGGAGTAGGAAATGAGCAGTTCTTC. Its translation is CASCTGVGNEQFF.

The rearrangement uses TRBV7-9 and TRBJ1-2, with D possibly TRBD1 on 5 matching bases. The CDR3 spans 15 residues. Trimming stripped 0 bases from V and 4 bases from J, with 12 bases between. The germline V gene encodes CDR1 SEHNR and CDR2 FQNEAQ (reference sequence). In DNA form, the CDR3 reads TGTGCCAGCAGCTTAGCGCCGGACGGGACCTATGGCTACACCTTC. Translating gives CASSLAPDGTYGYTF.

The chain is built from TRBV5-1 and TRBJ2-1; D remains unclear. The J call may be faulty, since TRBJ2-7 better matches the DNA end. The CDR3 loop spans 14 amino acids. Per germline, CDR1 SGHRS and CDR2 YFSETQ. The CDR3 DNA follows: TGCGCCAGCAGCTTCCCTTATAGGAGCTACGAGCAGTACTTC. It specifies CASSFPYRSYEQYF.

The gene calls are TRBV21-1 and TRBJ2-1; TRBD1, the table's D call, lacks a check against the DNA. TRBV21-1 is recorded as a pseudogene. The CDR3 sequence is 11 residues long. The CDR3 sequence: CASSQGCGQFF. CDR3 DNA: TGTGCCAGCAGCCAGGGCTGCGGGCAGTTCTTC.

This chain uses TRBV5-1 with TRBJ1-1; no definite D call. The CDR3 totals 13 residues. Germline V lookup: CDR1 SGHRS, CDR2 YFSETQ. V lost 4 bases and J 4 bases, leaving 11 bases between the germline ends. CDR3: CASSPVGSTEAFF. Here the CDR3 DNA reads TGCGCCAGCAGCCCCGTCGGGAGCACTGAAGCTTTCTTT.

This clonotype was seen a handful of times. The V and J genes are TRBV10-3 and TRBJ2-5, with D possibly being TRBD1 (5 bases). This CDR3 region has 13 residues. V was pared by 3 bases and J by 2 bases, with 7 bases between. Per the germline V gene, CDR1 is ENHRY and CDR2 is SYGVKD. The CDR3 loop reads CAISDRVQETQYF. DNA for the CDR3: TGTGCCATCAGTGACAGGGTTCAAGAGACCCAGTACTTC.

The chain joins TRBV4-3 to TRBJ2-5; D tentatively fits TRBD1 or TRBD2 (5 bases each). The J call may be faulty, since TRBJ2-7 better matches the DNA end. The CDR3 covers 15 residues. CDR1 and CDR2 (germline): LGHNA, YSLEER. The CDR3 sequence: CASSRRDGAVYEQYF. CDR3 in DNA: TGCGCCAGCAGCCGCCGGGACGGGGCCGTTTACGAGCAGTACTTC.

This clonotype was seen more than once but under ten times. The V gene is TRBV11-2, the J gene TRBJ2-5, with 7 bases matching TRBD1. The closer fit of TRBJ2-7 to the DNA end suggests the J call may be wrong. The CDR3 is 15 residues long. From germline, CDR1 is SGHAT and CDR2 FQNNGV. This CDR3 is CASSLMGQPTYEQYF. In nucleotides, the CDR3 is TGTGCCAGCAGCTTAATGGGACAGCCAACCTACGAGCAGTACTTC.

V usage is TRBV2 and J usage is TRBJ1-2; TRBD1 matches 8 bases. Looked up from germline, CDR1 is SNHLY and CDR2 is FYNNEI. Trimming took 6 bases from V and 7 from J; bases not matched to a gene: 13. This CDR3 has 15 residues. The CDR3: CASRMTGAPFPGYTF. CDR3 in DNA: TGTGCCAGCAGGATGACAGGGGCCCCTTTTCCTGGCTACACCTTC.

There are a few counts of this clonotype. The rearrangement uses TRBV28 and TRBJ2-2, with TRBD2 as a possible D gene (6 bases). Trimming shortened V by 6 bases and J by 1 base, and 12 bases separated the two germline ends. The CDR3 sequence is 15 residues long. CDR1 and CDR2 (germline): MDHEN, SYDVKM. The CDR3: CASRKEGMNTGELFF. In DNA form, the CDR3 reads TGTGCCAGCAGGAAGGAGGGGATGAACACCGGGGAGCTGTTTTTT.

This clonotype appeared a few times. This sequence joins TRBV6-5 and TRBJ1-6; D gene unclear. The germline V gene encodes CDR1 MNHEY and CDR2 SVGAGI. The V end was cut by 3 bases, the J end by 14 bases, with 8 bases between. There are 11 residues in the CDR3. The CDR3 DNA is TGTGCCAGCAGTTATAAGGGCACCCTCCACTTT. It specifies CASSYKGTLHF.

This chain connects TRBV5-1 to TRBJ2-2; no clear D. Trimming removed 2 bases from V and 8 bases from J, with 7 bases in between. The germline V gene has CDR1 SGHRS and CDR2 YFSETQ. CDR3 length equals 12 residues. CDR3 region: CASSFRIGELFF. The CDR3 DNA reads TGCGCCAGCAGCTTCCGTATTGGGGAGCTGTTTTTT.

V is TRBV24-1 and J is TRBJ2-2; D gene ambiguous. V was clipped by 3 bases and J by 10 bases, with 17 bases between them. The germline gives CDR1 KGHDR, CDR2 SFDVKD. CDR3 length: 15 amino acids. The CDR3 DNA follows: TGTGCCACCAGTGATCCCGGACGGTCCACCAAGGAGCTGTTTTTT. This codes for CATSDPGRSTKELFF.

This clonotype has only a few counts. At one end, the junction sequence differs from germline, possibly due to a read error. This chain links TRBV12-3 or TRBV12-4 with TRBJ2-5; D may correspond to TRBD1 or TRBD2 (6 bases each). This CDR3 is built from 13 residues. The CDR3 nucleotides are TGTGCCAGCAGTTGGGGGGCCCAAGAGGCCCAGTACTTC. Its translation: CASSWGAQEAQYF.

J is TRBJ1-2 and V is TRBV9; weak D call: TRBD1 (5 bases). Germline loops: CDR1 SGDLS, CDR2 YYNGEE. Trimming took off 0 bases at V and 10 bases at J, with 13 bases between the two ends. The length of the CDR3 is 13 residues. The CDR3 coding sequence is TGTGCCAGCAGCGTAGCGACAGAAGGGGCCTACACCTTC. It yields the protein CASSVATEGAYTF.

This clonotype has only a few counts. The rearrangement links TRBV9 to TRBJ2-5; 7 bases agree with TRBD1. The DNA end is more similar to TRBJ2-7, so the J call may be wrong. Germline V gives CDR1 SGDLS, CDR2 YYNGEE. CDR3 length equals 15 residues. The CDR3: CASRPNRDRDYEQYF. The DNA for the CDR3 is TGTGCCAGCAGACCAAACCGGGACAGAGACTACGAGCAGTACTTC.

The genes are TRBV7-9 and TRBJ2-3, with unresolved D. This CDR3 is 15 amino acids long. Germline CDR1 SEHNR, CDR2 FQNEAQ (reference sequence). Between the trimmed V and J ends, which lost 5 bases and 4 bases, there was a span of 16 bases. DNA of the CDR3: TGTGCCAGCAGCCGGTGGGGTTCTACGCCAGATACGCAGTATTTT. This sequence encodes CASSRWGSTPDTQYF.

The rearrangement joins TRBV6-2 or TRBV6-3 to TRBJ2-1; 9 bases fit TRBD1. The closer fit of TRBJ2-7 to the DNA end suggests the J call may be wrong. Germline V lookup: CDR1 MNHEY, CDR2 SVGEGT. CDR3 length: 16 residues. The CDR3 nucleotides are TGTGCCAGCGGTTTTCAACAGGGGGCTAAGACCTACGAGCAGTACTTC. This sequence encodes CASGFQQGAKTYEQYF.

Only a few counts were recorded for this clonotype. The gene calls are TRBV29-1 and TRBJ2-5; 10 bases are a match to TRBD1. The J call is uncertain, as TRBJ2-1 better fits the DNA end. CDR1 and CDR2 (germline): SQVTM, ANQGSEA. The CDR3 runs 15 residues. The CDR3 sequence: CSVGPMGQGTRAQFF. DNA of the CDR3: TGCAGCGTTGGGCCCATGGGACAGGGGACAAGGGCGCAGTTCTTC.

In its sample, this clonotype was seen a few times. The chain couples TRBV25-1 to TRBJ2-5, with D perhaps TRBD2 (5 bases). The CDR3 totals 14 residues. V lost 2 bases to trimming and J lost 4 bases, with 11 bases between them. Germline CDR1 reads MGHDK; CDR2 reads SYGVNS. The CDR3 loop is CASSEVQGRETQYF. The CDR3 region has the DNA TGTGCCAGCAGTGAAGTTCAAGGGAGAGAGACCCAGTACTTC.

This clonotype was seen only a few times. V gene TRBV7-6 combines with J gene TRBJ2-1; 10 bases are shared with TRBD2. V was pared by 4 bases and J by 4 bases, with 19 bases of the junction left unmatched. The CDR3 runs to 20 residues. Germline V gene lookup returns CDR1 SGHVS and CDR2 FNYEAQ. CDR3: CASSSFPGLALLTLYNEQFF. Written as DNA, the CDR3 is TGTGCCAGCAGCTCCTTCCCGGGACTAGCGCTTCTTACCTTGTACAATGAGCAGTTCTTC.

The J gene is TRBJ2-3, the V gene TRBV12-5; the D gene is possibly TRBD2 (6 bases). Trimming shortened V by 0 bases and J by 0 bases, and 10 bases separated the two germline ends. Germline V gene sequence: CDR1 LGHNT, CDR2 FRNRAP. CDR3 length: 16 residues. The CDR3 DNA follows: TGTGCTAGTGGTTTGGTAACGGGACTCAGCACAGATACGCAGTATTTT. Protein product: CASGLVTGLSTDTQYF.

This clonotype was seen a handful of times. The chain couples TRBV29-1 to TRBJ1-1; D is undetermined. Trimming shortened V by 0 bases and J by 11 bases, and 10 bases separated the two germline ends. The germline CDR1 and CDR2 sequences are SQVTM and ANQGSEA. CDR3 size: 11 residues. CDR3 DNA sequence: TGCAGCGTTGAAGAGGCGGGGTCGGCTTTCTTT. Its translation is CSVEEAGSAFF.